Below, 28 T cell receptor beta chains from the same sample are listed, as sequenced in a study of blood T cell repertoires in COVID-19. Some clones are missing from TCRdb's copy, which holds only in-frame ones; the method was immunoSEQ multiplex PCR. The sample records more than 450,000 clones, about nine tenths being singletons. Sequences were obtained from PBMCs or T cells enriched from blood (not recorded which). These receptors were collected from a woman aged 18-29 years who had recovered from COVID-19.

This chain uses TRBV5-1 with TRBJ1-2; TRBD1 aligns across 8 bases. J gave up 6 bases and V 1 base, and 8 bases lay outside the gene matches. CDR1 is SGHRS, CDR2 YFSETQ, per germline. There are 15 residues in the CDR3. CDR3 sequence reads: CASSLSPDREDGYTF. CDR3 in DNA: TGCGCCAGCAGCTTGTCCCCGGACAGGGAAGATGGCTACACCTTC.

This sequence joins TRBV12-3 or TRBV12-4 and TRBJ2-1, with 8 bases lining up with TRBD1. V lost 5 bases and J lost 16; bases outside the gene matches: 7. This CDR3 spans 11 amino acids. The CDR3 sequence: CASSPGQVGFF. CDR3 in DNA: TGTGCCAGCAGTCCGGGACAGGTCGGTTTCTTC.

V and J are TRBV9 and TRBJ1-6; TRBD1 matches 7 bases. Germline V gives CDR1 SGDLS, CDR2 YYNGEE. There are 15 residues in the CDR3. The ends lost 0 bases at V and 6 bases at J; junction bases unmatched: 3. The CDR3 is CASSVGGGSNSPLHF. CDR3 coding DNA: TGTGCCAGCAGCGTAGGAGGGGGCAGTAATTCACCCCTCCACTTT.

This chain connects TRBV5-6 to TRBJ1-3, with D possibly being TRBD1 (6 bases). Germline CDR1 and CDR2: SGHDT and YYEEEE. This CDR3 contains 15 residues. Between the trimmed V and J ends, which lost 3 bases and 2 bases, there was a span of 12 bases. CDR3 sequence (DNA): TGTGCCAGCAGCTCAACAGGGCTACCTGGAAACACCATATATTTT. Encoded protein: CASSSTGLPGNTIYF.

The chain uses TRBV9 and TRBJ2-1; D may be TRBD1 (6 bases). The V end lost 7 bases, the J end lost 10 bases, and 15 bases lay between the germline ends. CDR1 and CDR2 from the germline V gene are SGDLS and YYNGEE. CDR3 length equals 12 residues. The CDR3 DNA follows: TGTGCCAGCTCCTCTACAGGGATGGAGCAGTTCTTC. Its protein is CASSSTGMEQFF. Full variable domain (missing parts from reference TRBV9 and TRBJ2-1): DSGVTQTPKHLITATGQRVTLRCSPRSGDLSVYWYQQSLDQGLQFLIQYYNGEERAKGNILERFSAQQFPDLHSELNLSSLELGDSALYFCASSSTGMEQFFGPGTRLTVL.

The V and J genes are TRBV30 and TRBJ2-1, with 10 nucleotides matching TRBD1. Trimming removed 5 bases from V and 5 bases from J; junction bases left unmatched: 6. Looked up from germline, CDR1 is GTSNPN and CDR2 is SVGIG (reference sequence). The CDR3 contains 14 residues. CDR3 sequence (DNA): TGTGCCTGGGGGCCGGGACAGGGGAACAATGAGCAGTTCTTC. Its protein product is CAWGPGQGNNEQFF.

A word on this clone: A read error may account for a junction end that differs from germline. The gene calls are TRBV7-9 and TRBJ1-1; possibly TRBD1 for D (5 bases). From germline, CDR1 is SEHNR and CDR2 FQNEAQ (reference sequence). The CDR3 extends over 13 amino acids. This CDR3 reads CASRLGLNTEAFF. CDR3 nucleotides: TGTGCCAGCCGCTTGGGGCTGAACACTGAAGCTTTCTTT. The whole variable domain, remainder taken from reference TRBV7-9 and TRBJ1-1, is DTGVSQNPRHKITKRGQNVTFRCDPISEHNRLYWYRQTLGQGPEFLTYFQNEAQLEKSRLLSDRFSAERPKGSFSTLEIQRTEQGDSAMYLCASRLGLNTEAFFGQGTRLTVV.

This chain links TRBV7-9 with TRBJ1-4; D unresolved. The CDR3 length is 14 residues. Per germline, CDR1 SEHNR and CDR2 FQNEAQ (reference sequence). V lost 4 bases and J lost 6, with 12 bases in between. CDR3 sequence (DNA): TGTGCCAGCAGCTCTTCGCGGGAGGATGAAAAACTGTTTTTT. Residues: CASSSSREDEKLFF.

The chain recombines TRBV6-5 with TRBJ2-7; 7 nucleotides line up with TRBD2. V dropped 6 bases and J dropped 4; count of bases not matched to a gene: 12. The CDR3 runs 15 residues. The V gene's germline CDR1 is MNHEY and CDR2 SVGAGI. As DNA, the CDR3 is TGTGCCAGCAGACCGGGACTACCTATCAATTACGAGCAGTACTTC. Its protein is CASRPGLPINYEQYF.

The chain employs TRBV28 and TRBJ2-1; TRBD1 matches at 10 bases. V gave up 7 bases and J gave up 8 bases; unmatched junction bases: 8. This CDR3 contains 14 residues. Germline CDR1 and CDR2: MDHEN and SYDVKM. CDR3 sequence reads: CASTPWDRGYEQFF. CDR3 nucleotides: TGTGCCAGCACCCCCTGGGACAGGGGCTATGAGCAGTTCTTC.

The CDR3 here is CASSSRHLTEEKLFF. The DNA of the CDR3 is TGTGCCAGCAGCTCCCGACACCTCACGGAAGAAAAACTGTTTTTT. This chain connects TRBV7-9 to TRBJ1-4; D gene uncertain. Trimming took 4 bases from V and 8 from J, leaving 17 bases between them. Per the germline V gene, CDR1 is SEHNR and CDR2 is FQNEAQ (reference sequence). CDR3 length: 15 amino acids. The full variable domain, completed using reference TRBV7-9 and TRBJ1-4, is DTGVSQNPRHKITKRGQNVTFRCDPISEHNRLYWYRQTLGQGPEFLTYFQNEAQLEKSRLLSDRFSAERPKGSFSTLEIQRTEQGDSAMYLCASSSRHLTEEKLFFGSGTQLSVL.

V is TRBV6-1 and J is TRBJ2-7; D gene uncertain. Germline loops: CDR1 MNHNS, CDR2 SASEGT. The CDR3 has 13 amino acids. V was cut by 3 bases and J by 1 base, with 7 bases left in between. The CDR3 loop is CASSELDSYEQYF. In DNA form, the CDR3 reads TGTGCCAGCAGTGAGTTAGATTCCTACGAGCAGTACTTC.

V and J are TRBV7-9 and TRBJ1-6; perhaps TRBD1 as D (6 bases). Trimming shortened V by 3 bases and J by 6 bases, and 9 bases separated the two germline ends. The CDR3 is 14 amino acids. Germline V gene data show CDR1 as SEHNR and CDR2 as FQNEAQ (reference sequence). The CDR3 loop is CASSLGHRNSPLHF. DNA for the CDR3: TGTGCCAGCAGCTTGGGACACCGTAATTCACCCCTCCACTTT.

The chain couples TRBV18 to TRBJ1-1; perhaps TRBD1 as D (6 bases). The CDR3 spans 13 residues. Germline assignment: CDR1 KGHSH and CDR2 LQKENI. Trimming pared 1 base from V and 11 bases from J, leaving 14 bases between. For the CDR3, the DNA is TGTGCCAGCTCACCACAGGGGGGGCGAAGGGCTTTCTTT. This translates into CASSPQGGRRAFF.

CDR3 nucleotide sequence: TGTGCCAGCAGTCTACAGGGTAGGGGAAACACCATATATTTT. The encoded protein is CASSLQGRGNTIYF. V usage is TRBV2 and J usage is TRBJ1-3; D perhaps matches TRBD1 (6 bases). V was shortened by 5 bases and J by 4 bases, with 12 bases between the two germline ends. From germline, CDR1 is SNHLY and CDR2 FYNNEI. The CDR3 totals 14 residues. Supplemented by reference TRBV2 and TRBJ1-3, the full variable domain reads EPEVTQTPSHQVTQMGQEVILRCVPISNHLYFYWYRQILGQKVEFLVSFYNNEISEKSEIFDDQFSVERPDGSNFTLKIRSTKLEDSAMYFCASSLQGRGNTIYFGEGSWLTVV.

The genes are TRBV5-1 and TRBJ2-2; 8 nucleotides agree with TRBD1. Germline lookup yields CDR1 SGHRS and CDR2 YFSETQ. This CDR3 spans 17 amino acids. The J segment lost 1 base and the V segment lost 2 bases, leaving 7 bases of the junction unmatched. The CDR3 is CASSFWGGTGNTGELFF. CDR3 nucleotide sequence: TGCGCCAGCAGCTTCTGGGGCGGGACAGGGAACACCGGGGAGCTGTTTTTT.

The J gene is TRBJ2-7, the V gene TRBV28; possibly TRBD2 for D (5 bases). This CDR3 has 15 residues. Germline CDR1 MDHEN, CDR2 SYDVKM. Trimming removed 5 bases at V and 7 bases at J, with 21 bases between. This CDR3 is CASSQASIPGFEQYF. CDR3 nucleotide sequence: TGTGCCAGCAGTCAAGCTTCAATTCCGGGATTTGAGCAGTACTTC.

This chain connects TRBV3-1 (or the pseudogene TRBV3-2) to TRBJ1-2; a possible D gene is TRBD1 (5 bases). The CDR3 length is 16 residues. V was cut by 0 bases and J by 3 bases, with 14 bases left in between. Germline CDR1 LGHDT, CDR2 YNNKEL (reference sequence). The CDR3 spells CASSQDRWQGDYGYTF. CDR3 bases: TGTGCCAGCAGCCAAGATAGATGGCAGGGTGACTATGGCTACACCTTC.

The chain joins TRBV5-1 to TRBJ1-1, with unresolved D. V was shortened by 6 bases and J by 3 bases, with 15 bases between the two germline ends. CDR1 SGHRS and CDR2 YFSETQ come from the germline V gene. This CDR3 is built from 14 residues. The CDR3: CASTTTGVDTEAFF. The CDR3 DNA sequence: TGCGCCAGCACCACGACCGGGGTGGACACTGAAGCTTTCTTT.

The V call is TRBV27, the J call TRBJ1-1, with D hard to call. Germline CDR1 MNHEY, CDR2 SMNVEV (reference sequence). Trimming removed 2 bases from V and 5 bases from J, with 6 bases in between. This CDR3 comprises 12 residues. In nucleotides, the CDR3 is TGTGCCAGCAGTTTAGAGGTGACTGAAGCTTTCTTT. This gives the protein CASSLEVTEAFF.

The genes are TRBV7-2 and TRBJ2-3, with TRBD2 matching over 8 bases. V gave up 3 bases and J gave up 6 bases; unmatched junction bases: 5. Germline values: CDR1 SGHTA, CDR2 FQGNSA. This CDR3 is 14 amino acids long. The CDR3 DNA follows: TGTGCCAGCAGCTTGCAGAGCGGGGGTGATACGCAGTATTTT. Its protein product is CASSLQSGGDTQYF.

The chain combines TRBV5-1 with TRBJ2-1, with D possibly TRBD1 on 6 matching bases. The CDR3 has 14 amino acids. Germline V gives CDR1 SGHRS, CDR2 YFSETQ. Trimming stripped 6 bases from V and 8 bases from J, with 18 bases between. CDR3 coding DNA: TGCGCCAGCACCCCCGCCCAGGGGCAGGATGAGCAGTTCTTC. Amino acid sequence: CASTPAQGQDEQFF.

V gene TRBV27 combines with J gene TRBJ2-1; weak D call: TRBD2 (6 bases). The germline V and J ends were trimmed by 5 bases and 11 bases, with 10 bases remaining between them. The CDR3 is 11 residues long. The germline gives CDR1 MNHEY, CDR2 SMNVEV (reference sequence). The CDR3 loop reads CASSPGTQQFF. The CDR3 nucleotides read TGTGCCAGCAGTCCCGGGACTCAGCAGTTCTTC.

V usage is TRBV2 and J usage is TRBJ2-1, with unresolved D. Trimming took 4 bases from V and 5 from J, leaving 9 bases between them. This CDR3 contains 13 residues. The germline CDR1 and CDR2 sequences are SNHLY and FYNNEI. The CDR3 nucleotides read TGTGCCAGCAGTGTCGGTCTTAACAATGAGCAGTTCTTC. As protein: CASSVGLNNEQFF.

The genes are TRBV7-8 and TRBJ1-2; 8 nucleotides line up with TRBD1. The CDR3 spans 14 residues. V gave up 5 bases and J gave up 0 bases; unmatched junction bases: 2. CDR1 and CDR2 from the germline V gene are SGHVS and FQNEAQ. In nucleotides, the CDR3 is TGTGCCAGCAGCCGGACAGGGTCTAACTATGGCTACACCTTC. Its protein product is CASSRTGSNYGYTF.

The chain couples TRBV6-5 to TRBJ2-1, with 9 nucleotides matching TRBD1. V lost 5 bases and J lost 8; bases outside the gene matches: 10. The CDR3 consists of 15 residues. Germline loops: CDR1 MNHEY, CDR2 SVGAGI. The CDR3 DNA follows: TGTGCCAGCAGTAACGACAGGGGGGGGCACGATGAGCAGTTCTTC. Translation: CASSNDRGGHDEQFF.

V usage is TRBV11-3 and J usage is TRBJ2-3; a possible D gene is TRBD2 (5 bases). This CDR3 has 18 residues. V lost 1 base to trimming and J lost 4 bases, with 21 bases between them. Looked up from germline, CDR1 is SGHNT and CDR2 is YENEEA. The CDR3 reads CASSLGQAAASSADTQYF. The CDR3 DNA reads TGTGCCAGCAGCTTAGGGCAAGCGGCGGCTAGTAGCGCAGATACGCAGTATTTT.

This clone was counted a single time. This chain uses TRBV2 with TRBJ2-3; D possibly corresponds to TRBD2 (5 bases). The germline V gene has CDR1 SNHLY and CDR2 FYNNEI. This CDR3 is 15 amino acids long. Trimming took off 7 bases at V and 0 bases at J, with 14 bases between the two ends. The CDR3: CASKGPAVSTDTQYF. In DNA, the CDR3 is TGTGCCAGCAAGGGCCCAGCGGTTAGCACAGATACGCAGTATTTT.